This T cell receptor beta chain was recorded in a study of T cell responses to AZD1222 COVID-19 vaccine. Study-level information: Second-dose groups at about 4 or about 12 weeks were pooled. Study-wide results and limits: Just a handful of AZD1222 recipients tested seropositive at baseline. With two AZD1222 doses given, Spike-specific TCR breadth and depth both rose.

As concerns this clone: Its specificity is unknown.

TCRdb keeps only in-frame clones here, not all; method: immunoSEQ multiplex PCR. Of about 50,000 clones in the sample, approximately 88% were seen once. CDR3 size: 11 residues. Trimming pared 2 bases from V and 5 bases from J, leaving 6 bases between. Per germline, CDR1 GTSNPN and CDR2 SVGIG (reference sequence). V is TRBV30 and J is TRBJ1-2; D not resolved. The starting material was peripheral blood, obtained on day 0 of AZD1222 vaccination. This sequence originates from an adult in good health. CDR3 sequence reads: CAWSNLYGYTF. The CDR3 DNA reads as TGTGCCTGGAGTAATCTGTATGGCTACACCTTC.